Many counts were recorded for the clone carrying this TCR beta chain. Germline values: CDR1 KGHSH, CDR2 LQKENI. V lost 2 bases to trimming and J lost 0 bases, with 10 bases between them. The CDR3 is made up of 15 amino acids. In TCRdb, the 5' RACE reads were re-called with MiXCR into one record per CDR3 protein. The repertoire has tens of thousands of distinct CDR3 sequences, roughly 25% of them found once; the top ten carry 2% to 2.5%. Treg sorting used a CD4+CD25+CD127-/low gate. The chain links TRBV18 to TRBJ2-5; a weak D match, TRBD2 (6 bases). Material: tumor-infiltrating Tregs sorted from the breast tumor. The origin of this receptor is a female donor with breast cancer. CDR3 amino acids: CASSPNGGDQETQYF. The CDR3 bases are TGTGCCAGCTCACCAAATGGCGGGGACCAAGAGACCCAGTACTTC.